This TCR beta chain derives from a study of blood T cell repertoires in COVID-19. Study overall: Samples representing acute and convalescent COVID-19 were sourced from the United States, Italy and Spain. From T cells, B-cell-depleted T cells, or PBMCs came the material, which was cDNA or gDNA.

This CDR3 is built from 16 residues. Trimming left V 5 bases short and J 4 bases short, with 20 bases between. From germline, CDR1 is LNHDA and CDR2 SQIVND (reference sequence). In the study's own analysis: Amplifying reference gene primers gave estimates of nucleated cell counts. Sequenced by immunoSEQ multiplex PCR; TCRdb stores in-frame clones only, minus some. Clone size and V and J calls were adopted from that table, with D and trimming inferred from the DNA. The table has a few hundred thousand clones, 84% seen once. The sample comprised peripheral blood. The TCR was taken from a man in his fifties or sixties with acute or convalescent COVID-19. This chain connects TRBV19 to TRBJ1-2, with TRBD1 as a possible D gene (6 bases). For the CDR3, the DNA is TGTGCCAGTAGTTTGGGGACATTGGAAGGGACCTATGGCTACACCTTC. Translating gives CASSLGTLEGTYGYTF.